The 32 T cell receptor beta chains in this list originate from one sample, sequenced in a study of T cells in Graves' hyperthyroidism and ophthalmopathy. Researchers amplified the TCR beta CDR3 regions from RNA transcripts. In the first-round RT-PCR of the TCR CDR3, the HTBI primer set was used. One entry per CDR3 protein results from TCRdb running MiXCR on the multiplex PCR reads. The table lists hundreds of thousands of distinct CDR3 sequences, roughly 15% of them singletons, with around 20% in the top ten. Source material: blood. All receptors come from a woman between 55 and 75 years old with Graves' ophthalmopathy.

This clonotype came up many times. The V and J genes are TRBV28 and TRBJ2-5; D is possibly TRBD1 (7 bases). There are 14 residues in the CDR3. In germline, CDR1 is MDHEN, CDR2 SYDVKM. V was shortened by 5 bases and J by 5 bases, with 15 bases between the two germline ends. The CDR3 sequence is CASSTLTGRETQYF. CDR3 bases: TGTGCCAGCAGTACCCTGACAGGGAGGGAGACCCAGTACTTC.

This clonotype was detected only a few times. The V and J genes are TRBV2 and TRBJ1-2, with D hard to call. CDR3 length equals 12 residues. Trimming removed 3 bases from V and 8 bases from J, with 10 bases in between. CDR1 and CDR2 (germline): SNHLY, FYNNEI. CDR3 in amino acids: CASSDRARGYTF. CDR3 bases: TGTGCCAGCAGTGATAGAGCTCGGGGCTACACCTTC.

This clonotype was found many times. The chain employs TRBV6-1 and TRBJ2-1; 11 nucleotides agree with TRBD2. The CDR3 is made up of 17 amino acids. V dropped 2 bases and J dropped 1; count of bases not matched to a gene: 4. Germline values: CDR1 MNHNS, CDR2 SASEGT. The CDR3 DNA is TGTGCCAGCAGTGAATCGGCTAGCGGGAGGTCCTACAATGAGCAGTTCTTC. Its protein product is CASSESASGRSYNEQFF.

This clonotype showed up many times. V gene TRBV2 combines with J gene TRBJ2-7; 10 bases are shared with TRBD2. CDR3 length equals 14 residues. The V segment lost 6 bases and the J segment 1 base; nucleotides outside the gene matches: 3. Per germline, CDR1 SNHLY and CDR2 FYNNEI. CDR3 region: CASRVTSGSYEQYF. In DNA form, the CDR3 reads TGTGCCAGCAGGGTGACTAGCGGGTCCTACGAGCAGTACTTC.

This clonotype was recorded at least ten times. The rearrangement links TRBV28 to TRBJ2-7, with 8 bases fitting TRBD2. The V gene end was trimmed by 5 bases and the J gene end by 2 bases; junction bases not matched to a gene: 11. Germline V gene data show CDR1 as MDHEN and CDR2 as SYDVKM. The CDR3 runs to 16 residues. The CDR3 is CASSIPTGGRPYEQYF. The DNA of the CDR3 is TGTGCCAGCAGTATCCCGACTGGCGGGAGGCCCTACGAGCAGTACTTC.

Concerning this clonotype itself: A read error may be the cause here, since a much bigger clone is one base away. The chain uses TRBV5-5 and TRBJ2-3; the match to TRBD2 covers 11 bases. This CDR3 is 15 amino acids long. Germline assignment: CDR1 SGHKS and CDR2 YYEKEE (reference sequence). The CDR3 loop reads CANSLTSGSSRAQYF. The DNA of the CDR3 is TGCGCCAACAGCCTAACTAGCGGGAGCTCCAGGGCGCAGTATTTT.

This clonotype occurred once. In nucleotides, the CDR3 is TGTGCCAGCAGCCAAGGGACAGGGAGCCAAGAGACCCAGTACTTC. This translates into CASSQGTGSQETQYF. The chain employs TRBV3-1 and TRBJ2-5, with 8 bases identical to TRBD1. CDR1 is LGHDT and CDR2 is YNNKEL in the germline V gene (reference sequence). The CDR3 consists of 15 residues. V dropped 1 base and J dropped 1; count of bases not matched to a gene: 2.

This clonotype was counted at least ten times. V usage is TRBV6-5 and J usage is TRBJ2-5, with 7 positions matching TRBD1. Per the germline V gene, CDR1 is MNHEY and CDR2 is SVGAGI. Trimming removed 0 bases from V and 5 bases from J; junction bases left unmatched: 3. The CDR3 spans 14 residues. DNA of the CDR3: TGTGCCAGCAGTTACTCGACAGGGCTGGAGACCCAGTACTTC. It translates to CASSYSTGLETQYF.

This clonotype has at least ten counts. The CDR3 bases are TGCAGTGCTAGAGACCCGGGAGCGGGAGCTTCCTACAATGAGCAGTTCTTC. This gives the protein CSARDPGAGASYNEQFF. J is TRBJ2-1 and V is TRBV20-1, with 8 positions matching TRBD2. Germline assignment: CDR1 DFQATT and CDR2 SNEGSKA (reference sequence). CDR3 length equals 17 residues. V gave up 0 bases and J gave up 1 base; unmatched junction bases: 8.

The chain joins TRBV19 to TRBJ2-5; D ambiguous. Germline V CDR1 and CDR2: LNHDA, SQIVND (reference sequence). This CDR3 is 14 amino acids long. V lost 6 bases and J lost 7, with 18 bases in between. CDR3 DNA sequence: TGTGCCAGTAGCTATACCCTGCTGGAAGGGACCCAGTACTTC. Its protein product is CASSYTLLEGTQYF.

This clonotype has a handful of counts. The chain recombines TRBV13 with TRBJ1-4; D gene ambiguous. V gave up 5 bases and J gave up 4 bases, with 20 bases separating them. The germline V gene encodes CDR1 PRHDT and CDR2 FYEKMQ (reference sequence). CDR3 length: 17 amino acids. The CDR3 region has the DNA TGTGCCAGCAGCAGCACGAGGACCTTTGATTATAATGAAAAACTGTTTTTT. It translates to CASSSTRTFDYNEKLFF.

This clonotype was seen only a few times. This sequence joins TRBV20-1 and TRBJ2-7; 15 bases agree with TRBD2. J gave up 1 base and V 5 bases, and 12 bases lay outside the gene matches. The CDR3 totals 18 residues. CDR1 DFQATT and CDR2 SNEGSKA come from the germline V gene (reference sequence). The CDR3 here is CSASSGTSGRYSSYEQYF. CDR3 DNA: TGCAGTGCTTCCTCCGGGACTAGCGGGAGGTATTCGTCCTACGAGCAGTACTTC.

This clonotype was detected many times. The chain recombines TRBV5-1 with TRBJ2-1; no firm D call. Trimming removed 3 bases from V and 6 bases from J, with 16 bases in between. Germline V CDR1 and CDR2: SGHRS, YFSETQ. CDR3 length equals 15 residues. The CDR3 protein is CASSSQTLVTNEQFF. The CDR3 coding sequence is TGCGCCAGCAGCTCACAGACTCTAGTCACCAATGAGCAGTTCTTC. Full variable domain (rest looked up from reference TRBV5-1 and TRBJ2-1): KAGVTQTPRYLIKTRGQQVTLSCSPISGHRSVSWYQQTPGQGLQFLFEYFSETQRNKGNFPGRFSGRQFSNSRSEMNVSTLELGDSALYLCASSSQTLVTNEQFFGPGTRLTVL.

This clonotype was counted ten times or more. CDR3 amino acids: CATGPFSYTDTQYF. The CDR3 DNA reads as TGTGCCACCGGACCGTTTTCCTACACAGATACGCAGTATTTT. The J gene is TRBJ2-3, the V gene TRBV15, with unresolved D. V was pared by 8 bases and J by 2 bases, with 14 bases between. Looked up from germline, CDR1 is LNHNV and CDR2 is YYDKDF (reference sequence). CDR3 size: 14 residues.

V usage is TRBV20-1 and J usage is TRBJ1-3; D not resolved. This CDR3 region has 15 residues. Germline-derived CDR1 and CDR2 are DFQATT and SNEGSKA (reference sequence). V lost 3 bases to trimming and J lost 0 bases, with 12 bases between them. CDR3 DNA sequence: TGCAGTGCTAGGGACGACCGCGTCTCTGGAAACACCATATATTTT. It specifies CSARDDRVSGNTIYF.

This clonotype has just a few counts. V gene TRBV6-1 combines with J gene TRBJ2-7; D perhaps matches TRBD1 (6 bases). There are 14 residues in the CDR3. CDR1 MNHNS and CDR2 SASEGT come from the germline V gene. Deletions cut 5 bases from V and 2 bases from J, with 13 bases between. The CDR3 reads CASSPQTGTYEQYF. The DNA of the CDR3 is TGTGCCAGCAGTCCCCAGACAGGTACCTACGAGCAGTACTTC.

This chain connects TRBV20-1 to TRBJ2-5, with 7 bases matching TRBD1. CDR3 length: 13 amino acids. V trimming: 4 bases; J trimming: 4 bases; junction bases outside the gene matches: 6. The germline gives CDR1 DFQATT, CDR2 SNEGSKA (reference sequence). The CDR3: CSATPGTAETQYF. CDR3 nucleotide sequence: TGCAGTGCTACGCCCGGGACAGCAGAGACCCAGTACTTC.

Notes on this clonotype: Just one base apart from a much larger clone, this may be a read error. The J gene is TRBJ2-5, the V gene TRBV12-3 or TRBV12-4; D perhaps matches TRBD1 (6 bases). V was cut by 10 bases and J by 5 bases, with 17 bases left in between. The CDR3 is 13 residues long. The CDR3 protein is CANRITGRETQYF. The CDR3 nucleotides are TGTGCCAACAGAATAACAGGGCGTGAGACCCAGTACTTC.

The sample holds many counts of this clonotype. The chain employs TRBV4-2 and TRBJ2-5, with 13 positions matching TRBD2. J gave up 5 bases and V 0 bases, and 9 bases lay outside the gene matches. This CDR3 has 18 amino acids. Germline V gene sequence: CDR1 LGHNA, CDR2 YNFKEQ. The CDR3 DNA reads as TGTGCCAGCAGCCAAGAAGATGGGACTAGCGGGAACTCGGAGACCCAGTACTTC. Its translation: CASSQEDGTSGNSETQYF.

This clonotype was observed at least ten times. The J gene is TRBJ2-3, the V gene TRBV28; D gene ambiguous. CDR1 is MDHEN, CDR2 SYDVKM, per germline. Deletions cut 4 bases from V and 1 base from J, with 18 bases between. This CDR3 contains 17 residues. The CDR3 is CASSSPPGPGGTDTQYF. CDR3 DNA: TGTGCCAGCAGTTCCCCCCCCGGGCCTGGCGGCACAGATACGCAGTATTTT.

This clonotype was recorded many times. The genes are TRBV28 and TRBJ2-3, with D perhaps TRBD1 (5 bases). Germline values: CDR1 MDHEN, CDR2 SYDVKM. This CDR3 region has 19 residues. The V end was cut by 2 bases, the J end by 3 bases, with 24 bases between. The CDR3 DNA sequence: TGTGCCAGCAGTTTACATGCGTTCCGGTTGGGGCCTAAGACAGATACGCAGTATTTT. Translation: CASSLHAFRLGPKTDTQYF.

This clonotype was counted between two and nine times. This chain connects TRBV29-1 to TRBJ1-1; 9 bases match TRBD1. Germline CDR1 and CDR2: SQVTM and ANQGSEA. After removal of 6 bases from V and 3 bases from J, the junction contained 11 bases not matched to a gene. The CDR3 sequence is 15 residues long. The DNA for the CDR3 is TGCAGCGTCACAGGTACAGGGGGCTGGTACACTGAAGCTTTCTTT. Protein product: CSVTGTGGWYTEAFF.

This rearrangement joins TRBV7-2 to TRBJ2-3; possibly TRBD1 for D (5 bases). This CDR3 spans 13 amino acids. The germline CDR1 and CDR2 sequences are SGHTA and FQGNSA. Trimming took off 5 bases at V and 10 bases at J, with 16 bases between the two ends. The CDR3 nucleotides read TGTGCCAGCAGCCCGAACCGACAGCAATCGCAGTATTTT. Translated, it gives CASSPNRQQSQYF.

The sample holds many counts of this clonotype. The chain carries TRBV12-3 or TRBV12-4 and TRBJ2-1; 9 bases are shared with TRBD1. The CDR3 runs to 16 residues. Unmatched junction bases numbered 11, after V lost 5 bases and J lost 6 bases. The CDR3 loop is CASSRTGVVHLNEQFF. DNA of the CDR3: TGTGCCAGCAGTCGGACAGGGGTAGTTCACCTCAATGAGCAGTTCTTC.

This clonotype was recorded at least ten times. The chain combines TRBV6-6 with TRBJ1-5; D call uncertain. CDR3 length: 14 residues. Germline V CDR1 and CDR2: MNHNY, SVGAGI (reference sequence). Trimming pared 2 bases from V and 3 bases from J, leaving 8 bases between. The CDR3, as DNA: TGTGCCAGCAGTTACATCGCGGACAATCAGCCCCAGCATTTT. It translates to CASSYIADNQPQHF.

This clonotype was observed a handful of times. At one boundary the junction diverges from the germline segment, which might be a read error. CDR3 nucleotides: TGTGCCAGCAGCTCAGGGGGGCACACTGGAGCTTTCTTT. This gives the protein CASSSGGHTGAFF. V gene TRBV7-9 combines with J gene TRBJ1-1; 7 bases match TRBD1. The CDR3 is 13 amino acids. Germline V lookup: CDR1 SEHNR, CDR2 FQNEAQ (reference sequence).

This clonotype was picked up many times. This CDR3 is CASTRTGGTMNEQFF. CDR3 sequence (DNA): TGTGCCAGCACCAGGACAGGGGGGACTATGAATGAGCAGTTCTTC. The rearrangement uses TRBV6-1 and TRBJ2-1, with 10 positions matching TRBD1. V lost 7 bases, J lost 7 bases, and 10 bases stayed unmatched. The CDR3 is made up of 15 amino acids. Germline CDR1 and CDR2: MNHNS and SASEGT.

As regards this clonotype: One base away lies a much larger clone, so this may be a sequencing read error. This chain links TRBV28 with TRBJ2-1; D is possibly TRBD1 (6 bases). Germline assignment: CDR1 MDHEN and CDR2 SYDVKM. V was pared by 5 bases and J by 8 bases, with 19 bases between. CDR3 size: 15 residues. The CDR3 sequence: CASSDLRQGSDEQFF. The CDR3 nucleotides are TGTGCCAGCAGTGATTTGCGGCAGGGGAGCGATGAGCAGTTCTTC.

This clonotype was picked up a small number of times. This chain links TRBV25-1 with TRBJ1-5; 9 positions match TRBD1. The length of the CDR3 is 16 residues. V was pared by 1 base and J by 1 base, with 2 bases of the junction left unmatched. Germline V lookup: CDR1 MGHDK, CDR2 SYGVNS. CDR3 DNA: TGTGCCAGCAGTGAATCGGGGACAGGGAGCAATCAGCCCCAGCATTTT. This translates into CASSESGTGSNQPQHF. The full variable domain, completed using reference TRBV25-1 and TRBJ1-5, is EADIYQTPRYLVIGTGKKITLECSQTMGHDKMYWYQQDPGMELHLIHYSYGVNSTEKGDLSSESTVSRIRTEHFPLTLESARPSHTSQYLCASSESGTGSNQPQHFGDGTRLSIL.

This clonotype was recorded a few times. This CDR3 is CASSSGTGGNYEQYF. The CDR3 bases are TGTGCCAGCAGCAGCGGGACAGGGGGCAACTACGAGCAGTACTTC. V usage is TRBV27 and J usage is TRBJ2-7, with 12 bases fitting TRBD1. V lost 6 bases, J lost 3 bases, and 6 bases stayed unmatched. The CDR3 covers 15 residues. In germline, CDR1 is MNHEY, CDR2 SMNVEV (reference sequence).

The rearrangement links TRBV27 to TRBJ2-7; 10 bases align to TRBD1. Germline CDR1 and CDR2: MNHEY and SMNVEV (reference sequence). V shed 6 bases and J 5 bases; nucleotides not matched to a gene: 13. This CDR3 is built from 16 residues. CDR3 region: CASSLSSGTGVDEQYF. In DNA form, the CDR3 reads TGTGCCAGCAGCTTGTCATCCGGGACAGGGGTGGACGAGCAGTACTTC.

The chain is built from TRBV7-3 and TRBJ2-2; D perhaps matches TRBD1 (7 bases). The CDR3 totals 16 residues. V dropped 5 bases and J dropped 2 bases, with 15 bases sitting between them. Germline V gene sequence: CDR1 SGHTA, CDR2 FQGTGA. In DNA, the CDR3 is TGTGCCAGCAGCCCCCAGGGGGACTCAAACACCGGGGAGCTGTTTTTT. It is translated as CASSPQGDSNTGELFF.